This entry lists 20 T cell receptor beta chains sequenced from one sample in a study of CD8+CD57+ T cells in acquired aplastic anemia. Patients sequenced had flow cytometry evidence of CD8+CD57+ cell expansion. Investigators profiled TCR beta VDJ and CDR3 from genomic DNA template. TCRdb itself ran the reads through MiXCR, one entry per CDR3 protein. The sample yields roughly 220,000 distinct CDR3 sequences, about 60% seen once. Specimen: sorted CD4+, CD8+, or CD8+CD57+ T cells (not recorded which) from PBMCs. The source is a human donor with aplastic anemia.

The table lists this clonotype with many counts. The rearrangement uses TRBV9 and TRBJ2-2; D assignment may be TRBD1 or TRBD2 (6 bases each). Germline values: CDR1 SGDLS, CDR2 YYNGEE. The ends were cut back, 4 bases at V and 4 bases at J, with 17 bases in the middle. The CDR3 contains 16 residues. This CDR3 is CASSPGGGPGTGELFF. The CDR3, as DNA: TGTGCCAGCAGCCCTGGTGGGGGGCCTGGCACCGGGGAGCTGTTTTTT.

This clonotype was detected only once. The V call is TRBV15, the J call TRBJ2-1, with D perhaps matching TRBD1 or TRBD2 (5 bases each). V was pared by 8 bases and J by 4 bases, with 18 bases between. The CDR3 extends over 15 amino acids. Germline CDR1 LNHNV, CDR2 YYDKDF (reference sequence). The CDR3 region has the DNA TGTGCCACCGTTTTATGGGACGGAACTTACAATGAGCAGTTCTTC. This sequence encodes CATVLWDGTYNEQFF.

This clonotype was seen a handful of times. V usage is TRBV7-2 and J usage is TRBJ2-3; D may correspond to TRBD1 or TRBD2 (5 bases each). Trimming took off 6 bases at V and 4 bases at J, with 8 bases between the two ends. The germline V gene has CDR1 SGHTA and CDR2 FQGNSA. The CDR3 sequence is 12 residues long. Here the CDR3 DNA reads TGTGCCAGCAGACTAGGGGCAGATACGCAGTATTTT. Protein product: CASRLGADTQYF.

The sample holds a few counts of this clonotype. This chain uses TRBV7-2 with TRBJ2-7; unclear D gene. With 4 bases removed from V and 2 bases from J, the gap between germline ends came to 9 bases. Germline V gene lookup returns CDR1 SGHTA and CDR2 FQGNSA. CDR3 length: 13 residues. The CDR3 nucleotides read TGTGCCAGCAGCTACGACCTGGCCTACGAGCAGTACTTC. It translates to CASSYDLAYEQYF.

The rearrangement links TRBV19 to TRBJ2-1; D possibly corresponds to TRBD1 (5 bases). V dropped 1 base and J dropped 0 bases, with 10 bases sitting between them. This CDR3 has 16 residues. Germline V gene sequence: CDR1 LNHDA, CDR2 SQIVND (reference sequence). The CDR3 nucleotides read TGTGCCAGTAGTATAGGTGACAGTAGCTCCTACAATGAGCAGTTCTTC. As protein: CASSIGDSSSYNEQFF.

Note on this clonotype: Since a much larger clone is just one base distant, this may be a read error. The rearrangement joins TRBV11-2 to TRBJ2-1, with TRBD2 as a possible D gene (5 bases). This CDR3 has 13 amino acids. Germline V gene data show CDR1 as SGHAT and CDR2 as FQNNGV. The CDR3 loop reads CASGLSEGNEQFF. The CDR3, as DNA: TGTGCCAGCGGCTTGTCAGAGGGCAATGAGCAGTTCTTC. Using reference TRBV11-2 and TRBJ2-1 for the parts outside the CDR3, the full variable domain is EAGVAQSPRYKIIEKRQSVAFWCNPISGHATLYWYQQILGQGPKLLIQFQNNGVVDDSQLPKDRFSAERLKGVDSTLKIQPAKLEDSAVYLCASGLSEGNEQFFGPGTRLTVL.

As DNA, the CDR3 is TGTGCCAGCAGTCGAGATACTGACAGGATGTACGAGCAGTACTTC. Amino acid sequence: CASSRDTDRMYEQYF. The chain combines TRBV2 with TRBJ2-7; TRBD1 might be the D (6 bases). Per germline, CDR1 SNHLY and CDR2 FYNNEI. V lost 5 bases and J 4 bases, leaving 18 bases between the germline ends. CDR3 length equals 15 residues.

This clonotype has just a few counts. J is TRBJ2-5 and V is TRBV5-5; perhaps TRBD2 as D (5 bases). The germline V gene encodes CDR1 SGHKS and CDR2 YYEKEE (reference sequence). The length of the CDR3 is 14 residues. Trimming removed 4 bases at V and 7 bases at J, with 17 bases between. CDR3 sequence reads: CASSHDEGGGTQYF. Written as DNA, the CDR3 is TGTGCCAGCAGCCACGACGAGGGTGGTGGGACCCAGTACTTC.

This clonotype has more than one count but fewer than ten. This sequence joins TRBV7-9 and TRBJ2-7; 8 bases map to TRBD2. The CDR3 runs 13 residues. The V segment lost 8 bases and the J segment 6 bases; nucleotides outside the gene matches: 9. Germline assignment: CDR1 SEHNR and CDR2 FQNEAQ (reference sequence). The DNA of the CDR3 is TGTGCCAGCCGGGGGGGACTAGTCGCCGAGCAGTACTTC. Protein product: CASRGGLVAEQYF.

The chain couples TRBV11-1 to TRBJ1-2, with D possibly matching TRBD1 (5 bases). This CDR3 contains 13 residues. From germline, CDR1 is SGHAT and CDR2 FQDESV (reference sequence). V lost 5 bases and J 6 bases, leaving 13 bases between the germline ends. As DNA, the CDR3 is TGTGCCAGCAGCCCGGACATACTCCATGGCTACACCTTC. Translation: CASSPDILHGYTF.

The gene calls are TRBV7-6 and TRBJ1-2, with 8 bases identical to TRBD1. Germline V gene sequence: CDR1 SGHVS, CDR2 FNYEAQ. This CDR3 comprises 13 residues. V was clipped by 4 bases and J by 6 bases; unmatched bases: 4. The CDR3 DNA reads TGTGCCAGCAGCTCCGGACAGGGTGATGGCTACACCTTC. As protein: CASSSGQGDGYTF. Full variable domain (missing parts from reference TRBV7-6 and TRBJ1-2): GAGVSQSPRYKVTKRGQDVALRCDPISGHVSLYWYRQALGQGPEFLTYFNYEAQQDKSGLPNDRFSAERPEGSISTLTIQRTEQRDSAMYRCASSSGQGDGYTFGSGTRLTVV.

This clonotype occurred a few times. V gene TRBV5-4 combines with J gene TRBJ2-1; 8 bases are shared with TRBD2. CDR3 size: 17 residues. Germline assignment: CDR1 SGHNT and CDR2 YYREEE (reference sequence). V was clipped by 3 bases and J by 4 bases; unmatched bases: 12. For the CDR3, the DNA is TGTGCCAGCAGCTCCCTCAGCGGGAGAGGGCTATACAATGAGCAGTTCTTC. The encoded protein is CASSSLSGRGLYNEQFF.

The V and J genes are TRBV24-1 and TRBJ2-7; TRBD2 matches 12 bases. V shed 4 bases, J shed 9 bases, and the junction held 12 bases outside the gene matches. The CDR3 runs 16 residues. From germline, CDR1 is KGHDR and CDR2 SFDVKD. For the CDR3, the DNA is TGTGCCACCAGTGACTCCACTAGCGGGAGGCTCCTTGGGCAGTACTTC. This translates into CATSDSTSGRLLGQYF.

This chain links TRBV5-1 with TRBJ2-1; D is possibly TRBD2 (5 bases). Deletions cut 4 bases from V and 8 bases from J, with 22 bases between. Looked up from germline, CDR1 is SGHRS and CDR2 is YFSETQ. The CDR3 loop spans 16 amino acids. The CDR3 is CASSMEGGQVNDEQFF. The CDR3 DNA reads as TGCGCCAGCAGCATGGAAGGAGGTCAGGTGAACGATGAGCAGTTCTTC.

The V gene is TRBV2, the J gene TRBJ2-1; 11 bases are a match to TRBD1. J was trimmed by 7 bases and V by 3 bases; bases with no gene match: 8. CDR1 is SNHLY and CDR2 is FYNNEI in the germline V gene. This CDR3 region has 16 residues. The CDR3 DNA is TGTGCCAGCAGTGAGGGGGGGACAGGGGGATTGAATGAGCAGTTCTTC. Protein: CASSEGGTGGLNEQFF.

This sequence joins TRBV7-3 and TRBJ2-7; D is perhaps TRBD2 (5 bases). V lost 2 bases and J 2 bases, leaving 10 bases between the germline ends. Germline-derived CDR1 and CDR2 are SGHTA and FQGTGA. There are 14 residues in the CDR3. Written as DNA, the CDR3 is TGTGCCAGCAGCTTAGAGGTGGAGGCCTACGAGCAGTACTTC. As protein: CASSLEVEAYEQYF.

This chain connects TRBV7-9 to TRBJ2-7; 13 bases line up with TRBD2. The ends lost 6 bases at V and 12 bases at J; junction bases unmatched: 11. This CDR3 contains 14 residues. Germline CDR1 reads SEHNR; CDR2 reads FQNEAQ (reference sequence). CDR3 protein: CASRDTSGRAQLYF. The CDR3 bases are TGTGCCAGCAGAGACACTAGCGGGAGGGCTCAGTTGTACTTC. The complete variable domain, with remaining parts taken from reference TRBV7-9 and TRBJ2-7, reads DTGVSQNPRHKITKRGQNVTFRCDPISEHNRLYWYRQTLGQGPEFLTYFQNEAQLEKSRLLSDRFSAERPKGSFSTLEIQRTEQGDSAMYLCASRDTSGRAQLYFGPGTRLTVT.

Regarding this clonotype: One end of the junction is discordant with germline, which a read error may explain. Here the CDR3 DNA reads TGTGCCAGCAGCGTAGGTCACCGTGGGGGGCTGTTTTTT. This codes for CASSVGHRGGLFF. The chain has TRBV9 and TRBJ2-2; D is perhaps TRBD1 or TRBD2 (5 bases each). From germline, CDR1 is SGDLS and CDR2 YYNGEE. The CDR3 runs 13 residues.

The table lists this clonotype with a few counts. This chain connects TRBV6-5 to TRBJ1-5; D call uncertain. Trimming left V 2 bases short and J 9 bases short, with 8 bases between. The CDR3 spans 12 residues. The germline CDR1 and CDR2 sequences are MNHEY and SVGAGI. CDR3 nucleotide sequence: TGTGCCAGCAGTTACGCGGAGGGGCCCCAGCATTTT. Protein sequence: CASSYAEGPQHF.

The rearrangement links TRBV7-6 to TRBJ2-7; tentatively, D is TRBD2 (5 bases). V was shortened by 6 bases and J by 2 bases, with 17 bases between the two germline ends. The CDR3 covers 15 residues. CDR1 is SGHVS and CDR2 is FNYEAQ in the germline V gene. The CDR3 spells CASRYAQDGTYEQYF. The CDR3 coding sequence is TGTGCCAGCAGGTACGCGCAGGACGGGACCTACGAGCAGTACTTC.